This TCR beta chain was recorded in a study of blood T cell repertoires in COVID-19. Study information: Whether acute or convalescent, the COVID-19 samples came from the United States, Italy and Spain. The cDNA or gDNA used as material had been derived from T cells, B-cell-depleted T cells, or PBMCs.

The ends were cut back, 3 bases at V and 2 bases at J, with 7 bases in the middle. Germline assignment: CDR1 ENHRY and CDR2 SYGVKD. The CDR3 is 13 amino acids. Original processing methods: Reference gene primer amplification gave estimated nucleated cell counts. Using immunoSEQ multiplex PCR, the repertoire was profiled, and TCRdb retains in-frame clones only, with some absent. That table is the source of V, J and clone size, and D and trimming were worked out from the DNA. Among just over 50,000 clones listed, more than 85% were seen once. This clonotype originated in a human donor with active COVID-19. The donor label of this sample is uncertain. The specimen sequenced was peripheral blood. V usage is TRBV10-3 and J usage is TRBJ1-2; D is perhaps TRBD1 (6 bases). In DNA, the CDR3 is TGTGCCATCAGTGATACAGGGAACTATGGCTACACCTTC. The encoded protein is CAISDTGNYGYTF.